This entry lists 32 T cell receptor beta chains sequenced from one sample in a study of regulatory T cells in long-lasting Graves disease. Arm-PCR with iRepertoire HTBI primers amplified the CDR3 regions for these TCR beta libraries. MiXCR, run by TCRdb on the multiplex PCR reads, gives a single entry per CDR3 protein. The data show over 650,000 distinct CDR3 sequences, 25% to 35% seen once. Time point noted: persistent/refractory GD, antithyroid drugs over 5 years with positive TRAb. PBMCs provided the RNA from which the TCR library was made. The sample in question was peripheral blood mononuclear cells (PBMCs), obtained when the disease was refractory, from a patient treated with antithyroid drugs. These receptors all come from a female donor with Graves disease.

This clonotype was observed a few times. V and J are TRBV29-1 and TRBJ1-1; unclear D gene. Germline CDR1 reads SQVTM; CDR2 reads ANQGSEA. The CDR3 runs to 12 residues. Trimming cost V 7 bases and J 3 bases, with 12 bases left between them. The CDR3 protein is CSAGVADTEAFF. The CDR3 bases are TGCAGCGCAGGAGTCGCGGACACTGAAGCTTTCTTT.

The chain employs TRBV12-3 or TRBV12-4 and TRBJ2-1; the match to TRBD2 covers 10 bases. V lost 5 bases, J lost 3 bases, and 10 bases stayed unmatched. The CDR3 is made up of 17 amino acids. The CDR3 here is CASSPHRTSGLYNEQFF. CDR3 DNA sequence: TGTGCCAGCAGTCCTCATCGGACTAGCGGACTCTACAATGAGCAGTTCTTC.

In its sample, this clonotype was seen a few times. The rearrangement joins TRBV20-1 to TRBJ1-1; D gene unclear. The CDR3 runs 14 residues. CDR1 DFQATT and CDR2 SNEGSKA come from the germline V gene (reference sequence). V lost 1 base to trimming and J lost 1 base, with 10 bases between them. The CDR3, as DNA: TGCAGTGCTAGAGTTGTTGGAGGGAACACTGAAGCTTTCTTT. It encodes CSARVVGGNTEAFF.

This chain uses TRBV6-2 or TRBV6-3 with TRBJ1-6, with 8 bases fitting TRBD1. V was pared by 6 bases and J by 5 bases, with 6 bases of the junction left unmatched. Per germline, CDR1 MNHEY and CDR2 SVGEGT. The CDR3 length is 15 residues. CDR3 region: CASRIQGENNSPLHF. As DNA, the CDR3 is TGTGCCAGCAGGATACAGGGGGAAAATAATTCACCCCTCCACTTT.

The chain joins TRBV5-1 to TRBJ2-7, with TRBD2 matching over 7 bases. The CDR3 contains 16 residues. The junction had 6 bases not matched to a gene; V was cut back by 0 bases and J by 0 bases. Per germline, CDR1 SGHRS and CDR2 YFSETQ. The CDR3 DNA follows: TGCGCCAGCAGCTTGGGTAGGACTAGGAACTCCTACGAGCAGTACTTC. This sequence encodes CASSLGRTRNSYEQYF. The whole variable domain, filled in from reference TRBV5-1 and TRBJ2-7, reads KAGVTQTPRYLIKTRGQQVTLSCSPISGHRSVSWYQQTPGQGLQFLFEYFSETQRNKGNFPGRFSGRQFSNSRSEMNVSTLELGDSALYLCASSLGRTRNSYEQYFGPGTRLTVT.

There are a few counts of this clonotype. The CDR3 loop is CSATTLAGVGPGQPQHF. In nucleotides, the CDR3 is TGCAGTGCTACCACACTAGCGGGTGTGGGGCCGGGTCAGCCCCAGCATTTT. This chain links TRBV20-1 with TRBJ1-5, with a tentative D call TRBD1 (5 bases). CDR1 is DFQATT, CDR2 SNEGSKA, per germline (reference sequence). The CDR3 is 17 amino acids. The V end was cut by 4 bases, the J end by 6 bases, with 25 bases between.

The sample holds a few counts of this clonotype. The chain joins TRBV5-1 to TRBJ1-4, with TRBD1 matching 8 bases. The CDR3 length is 18 residues. Trimming at V came to 4 bases and at J to 3 bases, leaving 14 bases not matched to a gene. In germline, CDR1 is SGHRS, CDR2 YFSETQ. Here the CDR3 reads CASSGWTGIGSANEKLFF. As DNA, the CDR3 is TGCGCCAGCAGCGGGTGGACAGGGATAGGATCCGCTAATGAAAAACTGTTTTTT.

The genes are TRBV6-1 and TRBJ2-2; D may be TRBD2 (5 bases). V dropped 5 bases and J dropped 7 bases, with 14 bases sitting between them. Germline V lookup: CDR1 MNHNS, CDR2 SASEGT. The CDR3 has 14 residues. The CDR3 region is CASSTIIRGGELFF. Here the CDR3 DNA reads TGTGCCAGCAGTACTATAATCCGGGGCGGGGAGCTGTTTTTT.

The chain is built from TRBV9 and TRBJ2-7, with 10 bases aligning to TRBD2. CDR3 size: 15 residues. Germline assignment: CDR1 SGDLS and CDR2 YYNGEE. V shed 0 bases and J 5 bases; nucleotides not matched to a gene: 5. The CDR3 region is CASSVETSGTHEQYF. Written as DNA, the CDR3 is TGTGCCAGCAGCGTAGAAACTAGCGGGACCCACGAGCAGTACTTC.

Many counts were recorded for this clonotype. V is TRBV29-1 and J is TRBJ1-2; a weak D match, TRBD1 (5 bases). V was shortened by 6 bases and J by 4 bases, with 18 bases between the two germline ends. Germline CDR1 SQVTM, CDR2 ANQGSEA. The CDR3 covers 14 residues. The CDR3: CSVVLPGPSYGYTF. In DNA form, the CDR3 reads TGCAGCGTCGTTCTCCCGGGACCGAGCTATGGCTACACCTTC.

This clonotype was counted ten times or more. V usage is TRBV28 and J usage is TRBJ1-3, with 11 positions matching TRBD1. The germline CDR1 and CDR2 sequences are MDHEN and SYDVKM. This CDR3 comprises 17 residues. V lost 8 bases and J lost 0; bases outside the gene matches: 9. CDR3 in DNA: TGTGCCAGCGCAACCGGACAGGGGGCGCCCTCTGGAAACACCATATATTTT. This codes for CASATGQGAPSGNTIYF.

The sample holds one count of this clonotype. This chain connects TRBV10-2 to TRBJ1-4; no firm D call. This CDR3 comprises 14 residues. With 6 bases removed from V and 0 bases from J, the gap between germline ends came to 8 bases. CDR1 and CDR2 from the germline V gene are WSHSY and SAAADI. CDR3 protein: CASRNSATNEKLFF. The CDR3 DNA reads as TGCGCCAGCAGGAACAGTGCAACTAATGAAAAACTGTTTTTT.

In regard to this clonotype: This likely comes from a read error, as the CDR3 has no conserved phenylalanine or tryptophan at its end. The chain combines TRBV3-1 with TRBJ2-5; D is ambiguous. The CDR3 has 12 residues. Germline loops: CDR1 LGHDT, CDR2 YNNKEL (reference sequence). Between the trimmed V and J ends, which lost 3 bases and 5 bases, there was a span of 7 bases. The CDR3 region is CASSQEYETQYS. The CDR3 region has the DNA TGTGCCAGCAGCCAGGAGTATGAGACCCAGTACTCC.

This clonotype appeared a few times. The chain employs TRBV12-3 or TRBV12-4 and TRBJ1-2; 10 bases map to TRBD1. Trimming cost V 5 bases and J 4 bases; bases outside gene matches: 4. CDR3 length: 14 residues. The CDR3 DNA sequence: TGTGCCAGCAGTGGGGACAGGGGACTCTATGGCTACACCTTC. As protein: CASSGDRGLYGYTF.

This clonotype was seen repeatedly, ten times or more. This rearrangement joins TRBV12-3 or TRBV12-4 to TRBJ2-5; D is possibly TRBD1 (6 bases). This CDR3 region has 13 residues. Between the trimmed V and J ends, which lost 4 bases and 4 bases, there was a span of 10 bases. In DNA, the CDR3 is TGTGCCAGCAGTTACAGGGTTGCAGAGACCCAGTACTTC. Protein sequence: CASSYRVAETQYF.

This clonotype was seen ten or more times. The J gene is TRBJ1-1, the V gene TRBV6-1, with D possibly matching TRBD1 (6 bases). CDR3 length: 15 amino acids. In germline, CDR1 is MNHNS, CDR2 SASEGT. V shed 2 bases and J shed 8 bases, with 18 bases lying between them. In nucleotides, the CDR3 is TGTGCCAGCAGTGAACCCCGGACCCGGGGGCACGAAGCTTTCTTT. Its protein is CASSEPRTRGHEAFF.

This sequence joins TRBV27 and TRBJ1-2, with TRBD1 as a possible D gene (5 bases). CDR1 and CDR2 (germline): MNHEY, SMNVEV (reference sequence). Trimming took 4 bases from V and 5 from J, leaving 11 bases between them. This CDR3 has 13 residues. In DNA form, the CDR3 reads TGTGCCAGCAGTTACGGGGACCTATATGGCTACACCTTC. Amino acids: CASSYGDLYGYTF.

For this clonotype: Since a much larger clone is just one base distant, this may be a read error. The rearrangement links TRBV6-1 to TRBJ2-7; 8 bases match TRBD1. V trimming: 5 bases; J trimming: 6 bases; junction bases outside the gene matches: 6. The CDR3 is made up of 13 amino acids. The germline gives CDR1 MNHNS, CDR2 SASEGT. The CDR3 bases are TGTGCCAGCAGTAGGACAGGGACCTTCGAGCAGTACTTC. Translating it yields CASSRTGTFEQYF.

The J gene is TRBJ2-3, the V gene TRBV12-5; no definite D call. Germline V CDR1 and CDR2: LGHNT, FRNRAP. The V end was cut by 2 bases, the J end by 4 bases, with 19 bases between. The CDR3 has 17 amino acids. CDR3 sequence reads: CASGLPSVTRLADTQYF. CDR3 in DNA: TGTGCTAGTGGTTTGCCCTCCGTCACCCGGTTGGCAGATACGCAGTATTTT.

The gene calls are TRBV19 and TRBJ1-1, with no clear D. CDR1 and CDR2 (germline): LNHDA, SQIVND (reference sequence). The CDR3 loop spans 13 amino acids. Deletions cut 7 bases from V and 1 base from J, with 10 bases between. CDR3 DNA sequence: TGTGCCAGTACCGTCCACACGAACACTGAAGCTTTCTTT. Its translation is CASTVHTNTEAFF.

V is TRBV19 and J is TRBJ1-1; 7 bases align to TRBD1. CDR3 length equals 17 residues. V trimming: 3 bases; J trimming: 4 bases; junction bases outside the gene matches: 14. Germline CDR1 is LNHDA and CDR2 is SQIVND (reference sequence). The DNA of the CDR3 is TGTGCCAGTAGTATGGACAGGTCCCAGGGCGGTAGCACTGAAGCTTTCTTT. As protein: CASSMDRSQGGSTEAFF.

V and J are TRBV15 and TRBJ1-3; D ambiguous. This CDR3 has 13 residues. The V end was cut by 4 bases, the J end by 0 bases, with 4 bases between. Germline assignment: CDR1 LNHNV and CDR2 YYDKDF (reference sequence). The CDR3 protein is CATSKISGNTIYF. CDR3 coding DNA: TGTGCCACCAGCAAGATCTCTGGAAACACCATATATTTT.

This clonotype showed up just a few times. The V gene is TRBV6-2 or TRBV6-3, the J gene TRBJ2-7; D gene unclear. In germline, CDR1 is MNHEY, CDR2 SVGEGT. V dropped 4 bases and J dropped 1 base, with 14 bases sitting between them. This CDR3 has 15 residues. For the CDR3, the DNA is TGTGCCAGCAGTTCCCCGACGGACGGTTCCTACGAGCAGTACTTC. Translated: CASSSPTDGSYEQYF.

This chain uses TRBV5-6 with TRBJ1-6, with no clear D. The CDR3 covers 15 residues. V lost 1 base and J lost 7, with 12 bases in between. The V gene's germline CDR1 is SGHDT and CDR2 YYEEEE. CDR3 nucleotide sequence: TGTGCCAGCAGCTTGAGCGGACGGAACAATTCACCCCTCCACTTT. Translation: CASSLSGRNNSPLHF.

Many counts were recorded for this clonotype. This chain joins TRBV28 and TRBJ1-2; 8 bases are shared with TRBD1. Trimming removed 6 bases from V and 0 bases from J; junction bases left unmatched: 15. Germline CDR1 and CDR2: MDHEN and SYDVKM. This CDR3 contains 18 residues. CDR3 amino acids: CASRSRGRIVQANYGYTF. CDR3 coding DNA: TGTGCCAGCAGAAGCAGGGGGCGAATAGTCCAAGCTAACTATGGCTACACCTTC.

This chain links TRBV3-1 with TRBJ1-2; 7 bases line up with TRBD1. J lost 2 bases, V lost 1 base, and 7 bases had no gene match. The germline V gene has CDR1 LGHDT and CDR2 YNNKEL (reference sequence). The CDR3 extends over 16 amino acids. This CDR3 reads CASSQAGLQGNYGYTF. The CDR3 DNA reads TGTGCCAGCAGCCAAGCAGGCTTACAGGGGAACTATGGCTACACCTTC.

Only a few counts were recorded for this clonotype. The CDR3 spells CASSLSGGNIQYF. Here the CDR3 DNA reads TGTGCCAGCAGCTTATCAGGGGGCAACATTCAGTACTTC. The chain carries TRBV7-3 and TRBJ2-4; 8 nucleotides align to TRBD1. CDR1 is SGHTA and CDR2 is FQGTGA in the germline V gene. The CDR3 totals 13 residues. Trimming removed 2 bases from V and 7 bases from J; junction bases left unmatched: 1. Full variable domain (rest looked up from reference TRBV7-3 and TRBJ2-4): GAGVSQTPSNKVTEKGKYVELRCDPISGHTALYWYRQSLGQGPEFLIYFQGTGAADDSGLPNDRFFAVRPEGSVSTLKIQRTERGDSAVYLCASSLSGGNIQYFGAGTRLSVL.

This clonotype was found a few times. This sequence joins TRBV7-9 and TRBJ2-2, with no clear D. The CDR3 covers 14 residues. V lost 2 bases, J lost 2 bases, and 6 bases lay in between. The V gene's germline CDR1 is SEHNR and CDR2 FQNEAQ (reference sequence). CDR3 DNA sequence: TGTGCCAGCAGCTTATCGGTAAACACCGGGGAGCTGTTTTTT. Protein: CASSLSVNTGELFF. Drawing the rest from reference TRBV7-9 and TRBJ2-2, the complete variable domain is DTGVSQNPRHKITKRGQNVTFRCDPISEHNRLYWYRQTLGQGPEFLTYFQNEAQLEKSRLLSDRFSAERPKGSFSTLEIQRTEQGDSAMYLCASSLSVNTGELFFGEGSRLTVL.

The V call is TRBV11-3, the J call TRBJ2-3, with TRBD1 matching 7 bases. The J segment lost 2 bases and the V segment lost 5 bases, leaving 13 bases of the junction unmatched. CDR1 is SGHNT, CDR2 YENEEA, per germline. This CDR3 is built from 17 residues. This chain's CDR3 is CASSRGDRTGYTDTQYF. The CDR3 nucleotides read TGTGCCAGCAGCCGAGGGGATCGGACAGGCTACACAGATACGCAGTATTTT.

V usage is TRBV5-1 and J usage is TRBJ2-1; 14 nucleotides agree with TRBD2. The CDR3 is made up of 16 amino acids. After removal of 4 bases from V and 6 bases from J, the junction contained 6 bases not matched to a gene. Per the germline V gene, CDR1 is SGHRS and CDR2 is YFSETQ. The CDR3 is CASSQPGLAGVNEQFF. The CDR3 nucleotides are TGCGCCAGCAGCCAACCGGGACTAGCGGGAGTCAATGAGCAGTTCTTC.

The table lists this clonotype with many counts. J is TRBJ1-2 and V is TRBV2; the D is unclear. V shed 6 bases and J shed 2 bases, with 7 bases lying between them. CDR1 and CDR2 from the germline V gene are SNHLY and FYNNEI. CDR3 length equals 12 residues. DNA for the CDR3: TGTGCCAGCAGCGCCGCGAACTATGGCTACACCTTC. Residues: CASSAANYGYTF.

This clonotype has more than one count but fewer than ten. This rearrangement joins TRBV6-1 to TRBJ1-1; D is perhaps TRBD1 (6 bases). CDR3 length: 15 residues. The ends were cut back, 5 bases at V and 1 base at J, with 14 bases in the middle. CDR1 and CDR2 from the germline V gene are MNHNS and SASEGT. DNA of the CDR3: TGTGCCAGCAGTACAGAGCAGACAGGGAACACTGAAGCTTTCTTT. This codes for CASSTEQTGNTEAFF.